This T cell receptor (beta chain) came from a study of post-analysis software for immune sequencing data. Overall study findings and caveats: Controls significantly exceeded multiple sclerosis patients in normalized Chao1 diversity. Under the F measure, samples that were prepared in one batch clustered strongly together. Patients had higher frequencies than controls of about five TRBV segments, including TRBV5-6, TRBV5-1 and TRBV20-1.

In regard to this clonotype: Its antigen is currently unknown.

Unique molecular identifiers were carried by the TCR beta cDNA libraries. T cells numbering 1 to 10 million gave rise to roughly 0.5 million cDNA molecules. TCRdb recomputed calls from the PCR reads with MiXCR, one row per CDR3 protein. The sample includes about 680,000 distinct CDR3 sequences, 55% to 60% of them seen just once. This CDR3 region has 18 residues. V shed 0 bases, J shed 5 bases, and the junction held 10 bases outside the gene matches. Germline CDR1 and CDR2: MNHEY and SVGAGI. The sample comprised blood. The TCR comes from a girl between 2 and 10 years old with multiple sclerosis. The V and J genes are TRBV6-5 and TRBJ2-3, with 11 bases that match TRBD1. This CDR3 reads CASSYSMKGQGARDTQYF. Here the CDR3 DNA reads TGTGCCAGCAGTTACTCCATGAAAGGACAGGGGGCGAGAGATACGCAGTATTTT.